This T cell receptor (beta chain) derives from a study of Ad26.COV2.S vaccination and SARS-CoV-2 variants (dated by TCRdb to the early 2020s). A note on the overall study: Donors in the vaccine arm were drawn from COV1001, a multicentre, randomized, double-blind, placebo-controlled phase I-IIa trial testing Ad26.COV2.S in healthy adults. Dosing of Ad26.COV2.S was intramuscular, at either 5x10^10 or 1x10^11 viral particles, delivered as one shot or as two shots spaced 56 days apart. Sequencing of the TCRbeta repertoire served to evaluate the specificity and breadth of SARS-CoV-2-reactive T cell receptors following Ad26.COV2.S vaccination. The TCR-sequenced set comprised around 30 samples: some 20 Ad26.COV2.S vaccine recipients, 5 placebo recipients and 8 SARS-CoV-2 convalescent individuals. Trial participants were randomized into five groups of five: low-dose or high-dose Ad26.COV2.S given once or twice, or placebo on both occasions. Blinding of investigators to trial group allocation was maintained during experiments and outcome assessment.

Remarks on this clone: Which antigen it targets is not known. There are no base qualities to consult, and no much larger clone falls within one base.

The treatment or condition label, read with the paper, signifies: 15 to 20 received Ad26.COV2.S at low or high dose, single or two shots; about 5 received placebo; per-sample allocation not given. Repertoires of vaccine and placebo recipients were sequenced from samples collected on day 63 after the first injection. In Cohort 1b, more than 20 adults aged 18-55 years were enrolled at a single site in Boston, USA, between 29 July and 7 August 2020. Ad26.COV2.S was a replication-incompetent adenovirus type 26 vector expressing a prefusion-stabilized SARS-CoV-2 spike protein from the original Wuhan strain. Clipping removes 4 bases from V and 5 bases from J, with 6 as the unmatched junction base count. The germline V gene provides CDR1 KGHSH and CDR2 LQKENI. Counted from cysteine to phenylalanine, this CDR3 has 14 amino acids. The retained sequence is limited to the CDR3, 42 bases, with the frame set at the first base.

Points the paper makes about the study in general: The authors noted that the TCR breadth and depth analyses may have underestimated total T cell responses. Vaccine and placebo recipients had similar non-spike TCR breadth, a finding consistent with the vaccine containing only spike. The study was not powered for comparison of responses between vaccine doses or regimens. After vaccination, substantial breadth of spike-specific CD8+ and CD4+ T cell responses was reported. Higher spike-specific TCR breadth was observed in Ad26.COV2.S recipients than in placebo recipients (P = 0.0014).

The immunoSEQ Assay was used to sequence TCRbeta CDR3 regions. After extraction, genomic DNA underwent amplification by bias-controlled multiplex PCR, followed by high-throughput sequencing. Per the original workflow: To quantify the absolute abundance of every unique TCRbeta CDR3 region, sequences were collapsed and filtered. T cell fraction was estimated by normalizing TCRbeta template counts to usable DNA, which was measured by amplifying reference genes present in all nucleated cells. Repertoire TCRs were annotated as SARS-CoV-2-specific by exact matching of V gene, CDR3 amino acid sequence and J gene to a known reactive TCR set. The reference SARS-CoV-2 TCR set came from MIRA and was filtered for enrichment in COVID-19-positive ImmuneCODE repertoires, removing public or cross-reactive TCRs. Based on the MIRA antigens, annotated TCRs were further analysed at the level of specific ORF or position within ORF. Breadth was defined as annotated unique rearrangements over total unique productive rearrangements; depth was the summed frequency of those rearrangements. Two-sided Wilcoxon rank-sum tests were used to compare TCR breadth between groups. Not all clones reach the TCRdb copy of this immuneACCESS table, which keeps in-frame sequences only. Checked studies attribute under half of the gap to unresolved V genes and leave the rest unexplained. From that table come the V and J calls and clone size; the DNA was used to work out D and trimming. This sample gives about 400,000 clones in total; 83% of them show up just once. The top ten constitute about 7.1% of the sample.

The rearranged chain carries TRBV18 and TRBJ2-3, with TRBD1 matching 7 junction bases. This sequence originates from a person aged 18 to 59 who received the Ad26.COV2.S COVID-19 vaccine or a placebo. The source material was peripheral blood, sampled in a trial of Ad26.COV2.S vaccine versus placebo. The CDR3 protein sequence reads: CASSRQGRGDTQYF. The nucleotides are TGTGCCAGCTCACGACAGGGCAGGGGAGATACGCAGTATTTT.